The 17 T cell receptor beta chains given below trace back to one sample, sequenced in a study of blood T cells in healthy people across ages. Sample-barcoded 5' priming and a J-beta primer mix drove a second PCR of about 7 to 12 cycles. One entry per CDR3 protein, called by TCRdb with MiXCR from the 5' RACE reads. Seen here are approximately 780,000 distinct CDR3 sequences, approximately 24% observed once, and the top ten hold about 3%. These data were also reused for a study on T cells of mothers and their children.

Sequenced sample: blood. Every receptor here comes from a boy aged 5-17 years in good health.

The genes are TRBV6-6 and TRBJ2-5; the match to TRBD1 covers 9 bases. CDR1 is MNHNY and CDR2 is SVGAGI in the germline V gene (reference sequence). This CDR3 has 15 residues. With 0 bases clipped from V and 3 bases from J, the junction kept 2 bases outside the gene matches. The CDR3 DNA reads as TGTGCCAGCAGTTACTCCCGGGACAGGGAAGAGACCCAGTACTTC. Its protein product is CASSYSRDREETQYF.

CDR3 DNA: TGCGCCAGCAGCTTGGTTATGGCAGATACCGGGGAGCTGTTTTTT. This encodes CASSLVMADTGELFF. This chain joins TRBV5-1 and TRBJ2-2; D is undetermined. The germline V gene encodes CDR1 SGHRS and CDR2 YFSETQ. With 0 bases removed from V and 5 bases from J, the gap between germline ends came to 11 bases. The CDR3 spans 15 residues.

This clonotype was seen a few times. V usage is TRBV5-1 and J usage is TRBJ2-4; D is tentatively TRBD1 or TRBD2 (6 bases each). Germline V lookup: CDR1 SGHRS, CDR2 YFSETQ. The V gene lost 2 bases and the J gene lost 8 bases, with 11 bases spanning the gap. This CDR3 contains 13 residues. CDR3 residues: CASSFRRGDIQYF. DNA of the CDR3: TGCGCCAGCAGCTTCAGGAGGGGGGACATTCAGTACTTC. The variable domain in full, completed from reference TRBV5-1 and TRBJ2-4, reads KAGVTQTPRYLIKTRGQQVTLSCSPISGHRSVSWYQQTPGQGLQFLFEYFSETQRNKGNFPGRFSGRQFSNSRSEMNVSTLELGDSALYLCASSFRRGDIQYFGAGTRLSVL.

With respect to this clonotype: The junction departs from the called germline gene at one end, perhaps through a read error. V usage is TRBV5-1 and J usage is TRBJ1-2; D is undetermined. The CDR3 extends over 15 amino acids. The germline V gene has CDR1 SGHRS and CDR2 YFSETQ. CDR3 DNA sequence: TGCGCCGGCAGCCCTTCTCTGAGCACCAACTATGGCTACACCTTC. This gives the protein CAGSPSLSTNYGYTF.

This clonotype was seen more than once but under ten times. The genes are TRBV19 and TRBJ1-6, with D perhaps TRBD1 (6 bases). With 0 bases removed from V and 10 bases from J, the gap between germline ends came to 10 bases. CDR1 and CDR2 (germline): LNHDA, SQIVND (reference sequence). The CDR3 consists of 14 residues. The CDR3 spells CASSIEGARSPLHF. The CDR3 DNA follows: TGTGCCAGTAGTATAGAGGGGGCAAGATCACCCCTCCACTTT.

There are a few counts of this clonotype. The chain recombines TRBV7-9 with TRBJ2-7, with D tentatively TRBD1 or TRBD2 (6 bases each). This CDR3 comprises 13 residues. The germline V and J ends were trimmed by 5 bases and 7 bases, with 15 bases remaining between them. Germline V gives CDR1 SEHNR, CDR2 FQNEAQ (reference sequence). The CDR3 loop is CASSHLQGGEQYF. The CDR3 DNA follows: TGTGCCAGCAGCCACCTACAAGGGGGGGAGCAGTACTTC.

This clonotype turned up a few times. V and J are TRBV20-1 and TRBJ1-3; D gene uncertain. The CDR3 spans 12 residues. The ends were cut back, 6 bases at V and 10 bases at J, with 16 bases in the middle. Germline-derived CDR1 and CDR2 are DFQATT and SNEGSKA (reference sequence). Written as DNA, the CDR3 is TGCAGTGCCGTCCGGACTTCCGGAACCATATATTTT. This encodes CSAVRTSGTIYF.

The rearrangement links TRBV19 to TRBJ2-1; 7 positions match TRBD2. The germline gives CDR1 LNHDA, CDR2 SQIVND (reference sequence). The length of the CDR3 is 15 residues. After removal of 7 bases from V and 7 bases from J, the junction contained 13 bases not matched to a gene. CDR3 DNA sequence: TGTGCCAGTACCCCGTTTTGGCTAGCGGCAAATGAGCAGTTCTTC. It specifies CASTPFWLAANEQFF.

Worth noting for this clonotype: One end of the junction is discordant with germline, which a read error may explain. J is TRBJ2-5 and V is TRBV9, with D perhaps matching TRBD1 or TRBD2 (6 bases each). The CDR3 is made up of 14 amino acids. The germline CDR1 and CDR2 sequences are SGDLS and YYNGEE. CDR3 in amino acids: CASSTGANYNEQLF. The CDR3 DNA sequence: TGTGCCAGCAGTACGGGGGCCAACTACAATGAGCAGCTCTTC.

This sequence joins TRBV24-1 and TRBJ1-4; the D is unclear. The CDR3 is 16 amino acids. Per the germline V gene, CDR1 is KGHDR and CDR2 is SFDVKD. The ends were cut back, 5 bases at V and 0 bases at J, with 12 bases in the middle. The CDR3 DNA reads TGTGCCACCAGTGCGGGTAGGGCGTCAACTAATGAAAAACTGTTTTTT. This sequence encodes CATSAGRASTNEKLFF.

A few counts support this clonotype. The chain couples TRBV12-3 or TRBV12-4 to TRBJ2-1; D uncertain. The J call may be mistaken, given a closer DNA end match to TRBJ2-5. The length of the CDR3 is 11 residues. In nucleotides, the CDR3 is TGTGCCAGCAGGGGCCTTGGAAGCCAGTACTTC. Translated, it gives CASRGLGSQYF.

The CDR3: CASSLGGRTPGDIQYF. For the CDR3, the DNA is TGTGCCAGCAGCTTGGGCGGCCGAACCCCCGGGGACATTCAGTACTTC. The chain couples TRBV5-6 to TRBJ2-4; TRBD2 might be the D (5 bases). V dropped 0 bases and J dropped 8 bases, with 18 bases sitting between them. CDR1 is SGHDT and CDR2 is YYEEEE in the germline V gene. The CDR3 contains 16 residues.

This chain connects TRBV13 to TRBJ1-1; D possibly corresponds to TRBD1 (5 bases). The V end was cut by 1 base, the J end by 0 bases, with 9 bases between. Germline V gene lookup returns CDR1 PRHDT and CDR2 FYEKMQ (reference sequence). The CDR3 has 15 amino acids. CDR3: CASSLVGDLNTEAFF. Here the CDR3 DNA reads TGTGCCAGCAGCTTAGTAGGGGACCTGAACACTGAAGCTTTCTTT.

The chain recombines TRBV27 with TRBJ2-7; 8 bases match TRBD1. J lost 3 bases, V lost 6 bases, and 7 bases had no gene match. This CDR3 is built from 14 residues. CDR1 and CDR2 from the germline V gene are MNHEY and SMNVEV (reference sequence). CDR3 residues: CASRRQGRIYEQYF. The CDR3 nucleotides are TGTGCCAGCAGGAGACAGGGGCGAATCTACGAGCAGTACTTC.

This sequence joins TRBV11-2 and TRBJ1-5; TRBD1 agrees at 8 bases. This CDR3 has 15 residues. CDR1 is SGHAT, CDR2 FQNNGV, per germline. V shed 5 bases, J shed 5 bases, and the junction held 8 bases outside the gene matches. The CDR3 here is CASSPRTGPYQPQHF. CDR3 DNA sequence: TGTGCCAGCAGCCCCCGGACAGGGCCCTATCAGCCCCAGCATTTT.

The V and J genes are TRBV12-3 or TRBV12-4 and TRBJ2-7, with D maybe TRBD1 (6 bases). The CDR3 is made up of 13 amino acids. Between the trimmed V and J ends, which lost 7 bases and 3 bases, there was a span of 13 bases. The chain's CDR3 is CASTQGPLYEQYF. CDR3 coding DNA: TGTGCCAGCACCCAGGGGCCCCTCTACGAGCAGTACTTC.

In this sample, this clonotype turned up a few times. The chain uses TRBV27 and TRBJ2-1, with D perhaps matching TRBD1 (5 bases). Trimming stripped 0 bases from V and 2 bases from J, with 14 bases between. The CDR3 sequence is 17 residues long. CDR1 is MNHEY, CDR2 SMNVEV, per germline (reference sequence). CDR3 amino acids: CASSLSAAGKAYNEQFF. For the CDR3, the DNA is TGTGCCAGCAGTTTATCCGCGGCAGGGAAGGCCTACAATGAGCAGTTCTTC.